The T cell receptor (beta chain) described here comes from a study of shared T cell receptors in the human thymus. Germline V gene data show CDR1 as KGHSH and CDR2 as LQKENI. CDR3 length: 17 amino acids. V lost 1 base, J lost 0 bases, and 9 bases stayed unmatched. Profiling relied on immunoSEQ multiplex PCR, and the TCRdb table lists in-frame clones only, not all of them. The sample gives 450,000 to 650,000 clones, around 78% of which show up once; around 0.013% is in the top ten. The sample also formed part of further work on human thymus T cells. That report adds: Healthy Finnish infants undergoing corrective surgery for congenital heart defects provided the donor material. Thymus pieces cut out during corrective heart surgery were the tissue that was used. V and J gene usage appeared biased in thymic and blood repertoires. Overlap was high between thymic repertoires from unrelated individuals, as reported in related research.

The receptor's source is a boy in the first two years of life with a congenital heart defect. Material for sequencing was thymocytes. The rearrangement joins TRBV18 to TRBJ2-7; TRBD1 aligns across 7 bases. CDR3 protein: CASSPRTGGESSYEQYF. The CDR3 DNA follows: TGTGCCAGCTCACCACGGACAGGTGGGGAGAGCTCCTACGAGCAGTACTTC.